The sample holds a few counts of the clone carrying this T cell receptor (beta chain). Germline loops: CDR1 DFQATT, CDR2 SNEGSKA (reference sequence). The CDR3 length is 13 residues. V shed 5 bases, J shed 5 bases, and the junction held 4 bases outside the gene matches. The sample comes from a study of spatial heterogeneity in lung cancer. Time point denoted: sample taken at primary tumor resection. Untreated early-stage non-small cell lung cancer patients, approximately 79 in total, were the donors. Each CDR3 protein is one row after TCRdb ran MiXCR on the 5' RACE reads. The sample carries 35,000 to 55,000 distinct CDR3 sequences, nearly 7% recorded once.

This sample comprised PBMCs, obtained at surgery. The gene calls are TRBV20-1 and TRBJ2-2; TRBD2 agrees at 8 bases. This receptor was taken from a female donor with early-stage non-small cell lung cancer. For the CDR3, the DNA is TGCAGTGCTCCGGGAGGGCATACCGGGGAGCTGTTTTTT. Protein sequence: CSAPGGHTGELFF.